This T cell receptor (beta chain) emerged from a study of cytotoxic CD8 clonotypes in ibrutinib-treated CLL. Looking at the study overall: After a median roughly a year on treatment (6 to 36), response samples were drawn.

This clone has a handful of counts. Some clones are missing from TCRdb's copy, which holds only in-frame ones; the method was immunoSEQ multiplex PCR. Of 80,000 to 95,000 clones listed, about 76% are singletons. This receptor was taken from a human donor with chronic lymphocytic leukemia. This material consisted of PBMCs, taken after 12 months of ibrutinib treatment.

The CDR3 here is CASREGPTHSPLHF. CDR3 DNA sequence: TGTGCCAGCAGGGAGGGACCGACCCATTCACCCCTCCACTTT. The genes are TRBV28 and TRBJ1-6; possibly TRBD1 for D (5 bases). There are 14 residues in the CDR3. Germline V lookup: CDR1 MDHEN, CDR2 SYDVKM. V was cut by 6 bases and J by 8 bases, with 14 bases left in between.